These 10 T cell receptor beta chains were sequenced from one sample in a study of T cell responses to AZD1222 COVID-19 vaccine. Data came from immunoSEQ multiplex PCR; TCRdb stores just in-frame clones and leaves some out. The profile shows more than 100,000 clones, 92% of them singletons. The input for sequencing was peripheral blood, taken 28 days after the second AZD1222 dose. These receptors were obtained from an adult who received the AZD1222 COVID-19 vaccine.

V usage is TRBV7-9 and J usage is TRBJ1-1; no firm D call. The CDR3 runs to 14 residues. With 5 bases removed from V and 3 bases from J, the gap between germline ends came to 13 bases. Germline-derived CDR1 and CDR2 are SEHNR and FQNEAQ (reference sequence). The CDR3 here is CASSLSGWDTEAFF. Written as DNA, the CDR3 is TGTGCCAGCAGCCTCTCCGGGTGGGACACTGAAGCTTTCTTT.

The chain couples TRBV7-2 to TRBJ1-4; TRBD1 agrees at 11 bases. This CDR3 spans 15 amino acids. Germline CDR1 and CDR2: SGHTA and FQGNSA. The V segment lost 5 bases and the J segment 8 bases; nucleotides outside the gene matches: 7. CDR3 in amino acids: CASSGQGALREKLFF. As DNA, the CDR3 is TGTGCCAGCAGCGGACAGGGGGCACTCCGCGAAAAACTGTTTTTT.

The genes are TRBV28 and TRBJ2-2, with D tentatively TRBD1 or TRBD2 (5 bases each). CDR3 length equals 13 residues. Germline assignment: CDR1 MDHEN and CDR2 SYDVKM. V lost 6 bases, J lost 5 bases, and 10 bases lay in between. The CDR3 coding sequence is TGTGCCAGCAGAAGAGGGGTTACCGGGGAGCTGTTTTTT. Its translation is CASRRGVTGELFF.

This clone was recorded only once. The chain joins TRBV16 to TRBJ1-5; TRBD1 is a possible D gene (5 bases). V was cut by 7 bases and J by 7 bases, with 26 bases left in between. Germline CDR1 and CDR2: KGHSY and FQNENV. The CDR3 is 17 residues long. The CDR3 protein is CASTYYNPRQLGQPQHF. CDR3 in DNA: TGTGCCAGCACCTACTATAACCCTAGACAGTTGGGCCAGCCCCAGCATTTT.

This chain joins TRBV6-5 and TRBJ1-1, with 12 bases fitting TRBD1. V was pared by 10 bases and J by 0 bases, with 6 bases of the junction left unmatched. This CDR3 has 15 residues. Germline lookup yields CDR1 MNHEY and CDR2 SVGAGI. The CDR3 DNA reads as TGTGCCACGCGGGACAGGGGGCGAATGAACACTGAAGCTTTCTTT. Its protein is CATRDRGRMNTEAFF.

CDR3 in amino acids: CASSDQTGVNSPLHF. The CDR3 DNA reads as TGTGCCAGCAGTGACCAGACAGGGGTTAATTCACCCCTCCACTTT. This rearrangement joins TRBV6-1 to TRBJ1-6; 8 bases match TRBD1. CDR3 length: 15 amino acids. Germline V CDR1 and CDR2: MNHNS, SASEGT. Trimming removed 3 bases from V and 6 bases from J; junction bases left unmatched: 4.

The rearrangement uses TRBV7-2 and TRBJ1-2; D is ambiguous. V was shortened by 2 bases and J by 0 bases, with 10 bases between the two germline ends. The CDR3 sequence is 15 residues long. Germline CDR1 reads SGHTA; CDR2 reads FQGNSA. CDR3 in DNA: TGTGCCAGCAGCTTAATGGCGGTAGCTAACTATGGCTACACCTTC. Protein sequence: CASSLMAVANYGYTF.

The chain couples TRBV29-1 to TRBJ2-7; the D call may be TRBD1 or TRBD2 (5 bases each). Trimming took off 6 bases at V and 0 bases at J, with 15 bases between the two ends. The germline gives CDR1 SQVTM, CDR2 ANQGSEA. This CDR3 spans 14 amino acids. In nucleotides, the CDR3 is TGCAGCGTCCGAGACGTTGGGGGCTCCTACGAGCAGTACTTC. It encodes CSVRDVGGSYEQYF.

The gene calls are TRBV28 and TRBJ1-6, with D possibly TRBD1 on 6 matching bases. This CDR3 has 15 residues. The germline CDR1 and CDR2 sequences are MDHEN and SYDVKM. Between the trimmed V and J ends, which lost 6 bases and 8 bases, there was a span of 17 bases. CDR3 protein: CASRGSRGVYSPLHF. In nucleotides, the CDR3 is TGTGCCAGCAGGGGGTCCAGGGGAGTTTATTCACCCCTCCACTTT. The entire variable domain, with the rest obtained from reference TRBV28 and TRBJ1-6, is as follows: DVKVTQSSRYLVKRTGEKVFLECVQDMDHENMFWYRQDPGLGLRLIYFSYDVKMKEKGDIPEGYSVSREKKERFSLILESASTNQTSMYLCASRGSRGVYSPLHFGNGTRLTVT.

This sequence joins TRBV6-5 and TRBJ2-1; TRBD2 is a possible D gene (5 bases). The CDR3 contains 15 residues. V lost 5 bases, J lost 4 bases, and 15 bases lay in between. Germline CDR1 is MNHEY and CDR2 is SVGAGI. CDR3 region: CASSPPRLQYNEQFF. The CDR3 DNA is TGTGCCAGCAGTCCCCCTCGACTACAATACAATGAGCAGTTCTTC.